This T cell receptor beta chain originates from a study of T cell repertoires in cytomegalovirus infection. In the study overall: The authors used CMV epitopes that were HLA-C-restricted (recently identified) and HLA-B-restricted (well studied). In public TCR beta signatures, there were indications of both CMV infection and matching HLA type.

The germline CDR1 and CDR2 sequences are MNHEY and SMNVEV (reference sequence). The ends were cut back, 10 bases at V and 2 bases at J, with 27 bases in the middle. The CDR3 loop spans 17 amino acids. TCRdb re-derived calls from the reads in MiXCR, one entry per CDR3 protein. The profile shows a few hundred thousand distinct CDR3 sequences, about 42% of them singletons. Study observations and caveats: The cumulative frequency of public TCR beta families distinguished individuals who carried CMV together with the relevant HLA. HLA-C-restricted CMV clonotypes gave the most frequent clonotype in two of eight donors.

Concerning this clonotype: What it recognizes is unknown.

The V gene is TRBV27, the J gene TRBJ2-7, with TRBD1 as a possible D gene (6 bases). The TCR comes from a human donor in good health (CMV status not recorded). Some clones in this sample may be carry-over from other donors' samples. Sequences were derived from cultured PBMCs, sampled from culture after CMV antigen stimulation. CDR3 in amino acids: CATNGWQGTFKPYEQYF. The DNA for the CDR3 is TGTGCCACCAATGGGTGGCAGGGGACCTTCAAACCCTACGAGCAGTACTTC.